This T cell receptor (beta chain) was recovered during a study of T cells in Graves' hyperthyroidism and ophthalmopathy. The TCR beta CDR3 regions underwent amplification using RNA transcripts as the source. The HTBI primer set was used in a first-round RT-PCR of the TCR CDR3. TCRdb analysed the multiplex PCR reads with MiXCR anew, one entry per CDR3 protein. This table holds hundreds of thousands of distinct CDR3 sequences, 15% to 18% found once. The V end was cut by 5 bases, the J end by 0 bases, with 11 bases between. This CDR3 is built from 14 residues. Germline CDR1 reads LNHDA; CDR2 reads SQIVND (reference sequence). Study-level points and caveats: Peripheral blood also featured most of the thyroid clonotypes expanded above 0.001. In simple terms, a model built on 13 V-J features told ophthalmopathy apart from stable hyperthyroidism.

Newly diagnosed hyperthyroidism patients aged 18 to 65 years had disease lasting under 2 months. Lactation, pregnancy, other autoimmune disease or uncontrolled infection excluded patients. This clonotype was picked up a small number of times. Antigen unknown. The chain joins TRBV19 to TRBJ2-7; the D gene is possibly TRBD2 (5 bases). The sequencing input was blood. The sequence was collected from a woman younger than 35 with Graves' hyperthyroidism. The CDR3 reads CASSARDFSYEQYF. CDR3 sequence (DNA): TGTGCCAGTAGTGCCCGGGATTTCTCCTACGAGCAGTACTTC.